This T cell receptor (beta chain) emerged from a study of CD8+CD57+ T cells in acquired aplastic anemia (dated by TCRdb to the late 2010s). With regard to the full study: A mean of around 3.3 ug of DNA, ranging from about 0.2 to 27.4 ug, was extracted from sorted CD4+ and CD8+ cells. A CD8+CD57+ expansion meant a frequency higher than the mean frequency seen in healthy subjects.

Genomic DNA served as template for TCR beta VDJ combination and CDR3 sequence profiling. An Illumina HiSeq 2000 was used for TCR repertoire sequencing. The paper's processing steps were these. Repertoires were assessed using TRBV/TRBJ rearrangement plots, CDR3 size and DJ length profiles, and Simpson's diversity index. The most abundant DNA sequence in the deep sequencing data was taken as the immunodominant clone. CDR3 amino acid sequences were checked for sharing between subjects and were compared against published repertoires and the VDJdb database. Using fastp at Q25 and MiXCR, TCRdb reprocessed the public reads and kept productive beta chains. Here each entry gathers all rows of one CDR3 protein and keeps the most common genes and DNA. TCRdb, rather than the study authors, made the V and J calls. In all, the sample holds approximately 190,000 distinct CDR3 sequences, and nearly 50% of those were seen once. Around 9.7% of the sample is in the top ten clones.

About this clonotype: Which antigen it targets is not known. No qualities accompany the bases; no much larger clone lies one base away.

General study outcomes and caveats: Although roughly 30 CD8+ CDR3 sequences were shared by patients and controls, these sequences appeared highly expressed in patients and within the immunodominant clones of patients. CD8+ Simpson's diversity did not differ significantly between patients and healthy controls (P=0.060).

Deletion took 4 bases off V and 10 bases off J, with a span of 11 bases between the germline ends. In the germline V gene, CDR1 corresponds to SGHTA and CDR2 to FQGTGA. Spanning cysteine to phenylalanine, the CDR3 consists of 13 amino acids. Solely the CDR3 DNA is kept, with 39 bases framed from the first base. Patients chosen for sequencing had shown expansion of CD8+CD57+ cells by flow cytometry. All patients had severe acquired aplastic anemia diagnosed by International Study of Aplastic Anemia and Agranulocytosis and Camitta criteria. At the time blood was sampled, none of the patients had received any therapy. TCR repertoires of sorted CD4+ and CD8+ blood T cells from severe aplastic anemia patients and healthy subjects were deep-sequenced in the study. In the USA, patient enrollment took place under clinicaltrials.gov protocols 00001620, 01623167, 00001397, 00071045, 00081523 and 00961064. Ficoll-Paque density gradient centrifugation was used to isolate peripheral blood mononuclear cells. CD4+ and CD8+ T cells were sorted by FACS or magnetic beads before DNA extraction.

Sample: sorted CD4+, CD8+, or CD8+CD57+ T cells (not recorded which) from PBMCs. The source of this sequence is a human donor with aplastic anemia. In this chain, TRBV7-3 is recombined with TRBJ1-6; the D gene assignment is ambiguous. The nucleotide sequence is TGTGCCAGCAGCTCTCAGGCCGGGTCACCCCTCCACTTT. Its protein reads: CASSSQAGSPLHF.